Below are 17 T cell receptor beta chains sequenced from a single sample in a study of cytotoxic CD8 clonotypes in ibrutinib-treated CLL. The table came from immunoSEQ multiplex PCR; TCRdb's copy has only in-frame clones and leaves some out. The data hold approximately 33,000 clones, with 69% observed a single time. The sequences come from PBMCs, collected before ibrutinib treatment. The receptors come from a human donor with chronic lymphocytic leukemia.

The chain recombines TRBV7-2 with TRBJ1-3; D uncertain. V was cut by 1 base and J by 1 base, with 8 bases left in between. Germline values: CDR1 SGHTA, CDR2 FQGNSA. The CDR3 is 15 amino acids. The CDR3 reads CASSLDSGSGNTIYF. In DNA form, the CDR3 reads TGTGCCAGCAGCTTAGACAGTGGGTCTGGAAACACCATATATTTT.

The chain carries TRBV2 and TRBJ1-4, with a possible D match to TRBD1 (5 bases). The V gene's germline CDR1 is SNHLY and CDR2 FYNNEI. Trimming shortened V by 2 bases and J by 5 bases, and 12 bases separated the two germline ends. The CDR3 covers 15 residues. The CDR3 loop reads CASSELGGNNEKLFF. In DNA form, the CDR3 reads TGTGCCAGCAGTGAATTGGGGGGAAACAATGAAAAACTGTTTTTT.

V usage is TRBV2 and J usage is TRBJ2-7, with no clear D. V gave up 3 bases and J gave up 6 bases, with 15 bases separating them. CDR1 and CDR2 from the germline V gene are SNHLY and FYNNEI. CDR3 size: 14 residues. CDR3 sequence reads: CASSDPHSGFEQYF. DNA for the CDR3: TGTGCCAGCAGTGACCCCCACTCGGGCTTCGAGCAGTACTTC.

This chain links TRBV9 with TRBJ2-1; 10 bases line up with TRBD2. Unmatched junction bases numbered 8, after V lost 3 bases and J lost 2 bases. The CDR3 loop spans 17 amino acids. Germline CDR1 and CDR2: SGDLS and YYNGEE. Written as DNA, the CDR3 is TGTGCCAGCAGCGCCCGAGGAGGGACTAGCGCCTACAATGAGCAGTTCTTC. This translates into CASSARGGTSAYNEQFF. Based on the CDR3 plus reference TRBV9 and TRBJ2-1, the full variable domain is DSGVTQTPKHLITATGQRVTLRCSPRSGDLSVYWYQQSLDQGLQFLIQYYNGEERAKGNILERFSAQQFPDLHSELNLSSLELGDSALYFCASSARGGTSAYNEQFFGPGTRLTVL.

As to this clone: Compared with germline, one end of the junction differs, possibly owing to a read error. This rearrangement joins TRBV19 to TRBJ2-3; D unresolved. CDR3 size: 12 residues. Germline lookup yields CDR1 LNHDA and CDR2 SQIVND (reference sequence). The CDR3 sequence is CASSQRTDTQYF. CDR3 coding DNA: TGTGCCAGTAGTCAACGCACGGATACGCAGTATTTT. The full variable domain, with the rest looked up from reference TRBV19 and TRBJ2-3, is DGGITQSPKYLFRKEGQNVTLSCEQNLNHDAMYWYRQDPGQGLRLIYYSQIVNDFQKGDIAEGYSVSREKKESFPLTVTSAQKNPTAFYLCASSQRTDTQYFGPGTRLTVL.

V is TRBV6-1 and J is TRBJ2-2; D not resolved. The CDR3 loop spans 14 amino acids. The V gene lost 4 bases and the J gene lost 9 bases, with 15 bases spanning the gap. Looked up from germline, CDR1 is MNHNS and CDR2 is SASEGT. CDR3 DNA: TGTGCCAGCAGTGTATACTATCCCTCCCGGGAGCTGTTTTTT. Its translation is CASSVYYPSRELFF.

J is TRBJ2-5 and V is TRBV10-3; no firm D call. This CDR3 comprises 12 residues. The V gene's germline CDR1 is ENHRY and CDR2 SYGVKD. V lost 5 bases to trimming and J lost 5 bases, with 9 bases between them. The CDR3 DNA reads as TGTGCCATCAGTCAGCTGGGGGAGACCCAGTACTTC. Translation gives CAISQLGETQYF.

The chain uses TRBV6-5 and TRBJ1-1; D call uncertain. The CDR3 is made up of 13 amino acids. Looked up from germline, CDR1 is MNHEY and CDR2 is SVGAGI. V lost 8 bases, J lost 1 base, and 11 bases lay in between. CDR3 region: CASEMNRNTEAFF. DNA of the CDR3: TGTGCCAGCGAAATGAACAGGAACACTGAAGCTTTCTTT.

The chain employs TRBV7-9 and TRBJ2-3, with 10 positions matching TRBD1. Germline V CDR1 and CDR2: SEHNR, FQNEAQ (reference sequence). The CDR3 consists of 17 residues. Trimming cost V 1 base and J 4 bases; bases outside gene matches: 8. The CDR3 sequence is CASSLGLGQGSADTQYF. CDR3 coding DNA: TGTGCCAGCAGCTTAGGGCTGGGACAGGGGAGCGCAGATACGCAGTATTTT.

This clone has only a few counts. The J gene is TRBJ1-3, the V gene TRBV5-1; TRBD1 might be the D (5 bases). Trimming cost V 4 bases and J 1 base, with 9 bases left between them. CDR3 size: 14 residues. Germline CDR1 is SGHRS and CDR2 is YFSETQ. Written as DNA, the CDR3 is TGCGCCAGCAGCATTTCAGGGTCTGGAAACACCATATATTTT. Translating it yields CASSISGSGNTIYF.

The V and J genes are TRBV7-2 and TRBJ2-6; no clear D gene. The CDR3 extends over 16 amino acids. Deletions cut 0 bases from V and 2 bases from J, with 8 bases between. The germline gives CDR1 SGHTA, CDR2 FQGNSA. The DNA of the CDR3 is TGTGCCAGCAGCTTAGCGCAGCATACTGGGGCCAACGTCCTGACTTTC. Translating it yields CASSLAQHTGANVLTF.

CDR3 residues: CASSKETQYF. Written as DNA, the CDR3 is TGTGCCAGTAGTAAAGAGACCCAGTACTTC. The chain carries TRBV19 and TRBJ2-5; D gene uncertain. Germline CDR1 LNHDA, CDR2 SQIVND (reference sequence). The CDR3 is made up of 10 amino acids. V lost 4 bases to trimming and J lost 3 bases, with 0 bases between them.

The chain combines TRBV9 with TRBJ1-2; D is perhaps TRBD1 (5 bases). CDR3 size: 16 residues. Trimming stripped 0 bases from V and 0 bases from J, with 12 bases between. Germline V gene lookup returns CDR1 SGDLS and CDR2 YYNGEE. This CDR3 is CASSVDSGVSNYGYTF. In DNA, the CDR3 is TGTGCCAGCAGCGTAGATTCGGGGGTCTCTAACTATGGCTACACCTTC.

This chain connects TRBV30 to TRBJ2-7; D possibly corresponds to TRBD2 (5 bases). Germline CDR1 and CDR2: GTSNPN and SVGIG (reference sequence). The ends were cut back, 2 bases at V and 0 bases at J, with 17 bases in the middle. CDR3 length: 16 residues. The CDR3 bases are TGTGCCTGGAGTTACCCCCTGCGGGCTAGCTCCTACGAGCAGTACTTC. It is translated as CAWSYPLRASSYEQYF.

This clone was seen ten or more times. Other DNA sequences in the same sample also yield this CDR3. This chain joins TRBV2 and TRBJ1-5; 9 nucleotides align to TRBD1. This CDR3 has 14 residues. CDR1 SNHLY and CDR2 FYNNEI come from the germline V gene. V lost 1 base, J lost 5 bases, and 0 bases stayed unmatched. The CDR3 sequence: CASSEDRGHQPQHF. The CDR3 bases are TGTGCCAGCAGTGAAGACAGGGGGCATCAGCCCCAGCATTTT.

V usage is TRBV28 and J usage is TRBJ2-4; D is uncertain. The CDR3 totals 14 residues. Trimming cost V 5 bases and J 0 bases, with 8 bases left between them. From germline, CDR1 is MDHEN and CDR2 SYDVKM. The CDR3 here is CASSDSLAKNIQYF. The CDR3 DNA reads as TGTGCCAGCAGTGACTCCCTAGCCAAAAACATTCAGTACTTC.

The CDR3 reads CASSSPLRGREGYTF. The CDR3 bases are TGTGCCAGCAGTTCACCCCTCAGGGGACGTGAGGGCTACACCTTC. The V gene is TRBV28, the J gene TRBJ1-2; a possible D gene is TRBD1 (6 bases). Germline assignment: CDR1 MDHEN and CDR2 SYDVKM. There are 15 residues in the CDR3. The V end was cut by 4 bases, the J end by 8 bases, with 20 bases between.